This T cell receptor beta chain is drawn from a study of T cell repertoires in cytomegalovirus infection. This CDR3 has 16 residues. Germline assignment: CDR1 SGHTA and CDR2 FQGNSA. V lost 4 bases and J lost 5; bases outside the gene matches: 5. Each CDR3 protein gets one entry after TCRdb re-called the reads with MiXCR. The data hold around 230,000 distinct CDR3 sequences, with 6.5% observed a single time. The rearrangement joins TRBV7-2 to TRBJ2-1, with 13 nucleotides matching TRBD2. The receptor comes from a human donor in good health (CMV status not recorded). Some clones in this sample may be carry-over from other donors' samples. The specimen was PBMCs. The CDR3 bases are TGTGCCAGCAGCTCGCAGGGACTAGCGGGGCACAATGAGCAGTTCTTC. Translating it yields CASSSQGLAGHNEQFF.